These 27 T cell receptor beta chains were sequenced from one sample in a study of T-cell memory formation after mild COVID-19. TCRdb itself ran the 5' RACE reads through MiXCR, one entry per CDR3 protein. The sample includes about 340,000 distinct CDR3 sequences, about 21% of them seen just once. Specimen: PBMCs or a T cell subset sorted from them (not recorded which). The source is an adult woman who had mild COVID-19 (a few samples of this study predate the infection). Cell type and time point are not known.

The chain employs TRBV7-8 and TRBJ1-2; D not resolved. V lost 5 bases and J 5 bases, leaving 21 bases between the germline ends. This CDR3 region has 16 residues. Per the germline V gene, CDR1 is SGHVS and CDR2 is FQNEAQ. The CDR3 protein is CASSPEPQAAIYGYTF. CDR3 nucleotide sequence: TGTGCCAGCAGCCCGGAGCCCCAGGCCGCCATTTATGGCTACACCTTC.

As for this clonotype: The junction and the germline gene differ at one end; a read error may be behind it. The chain recombines TRBV29-1 with TRBJ2-5; D is unresolved. CDR3 length equals 11 residues. Germline CDR1 and CDR2: SQVTM and ANQGSEA. The CDR3 is CSFDWSETQYF. CDR3 nucleotide sequence: TGCAGCTTTGACTGGTCAGAGACCCAGTACTTC.

The chain combines TRBV20-1 with TRBJ1-2; D call uncertain. CDR3 length: 14 amino acids. V lost 3 bases, J lost 0 bases, and 11 bases lay in between. The germline V gene has CDR1 DFQATT and CDR2 SNEGSKA (reference sequence). The CDR3 here is CSASLGHSNYGYTF. The CDR3 coding sequence is TGCAGTGCTAGTTTGGGCCACTCTAACTATGGCTACACCTTC.

This clonotype was seen ten or more times. The chain joins TRBV15 to TRBJ1-4; D is unresolved. Germline lookup yields CDR1 LNHNV and CDR2 YYDKDF (reference sequence). Trimming took off 5 bases at V and 6 bases at J, with 16 bases between the two ends. This CDR3 comprises 15 residues. Written as DNA, the CDR3 is TGTGCCACCAGCGGTCGGGGAGGAGTTCATGAAAAACTGTTTTTT. It encodes CATSGRGGVHEKLFF.

This clonotype has just a few counts. The V call is TRBV15, the J call TRBJ2-5, with D unresolved. V was clipped by 1 base and J by 5 bases, with 14 bases between them. CDR1 LNHNV and CDR2 YYDKDF come from the germline V gene (reference sequence). The CDR3 is 15 amino acids. The CDR3 sequence: CATSRGGSLGETQYF. DNA for the CDR3: TGTGCCACCAGCAGAGGTGGATCACTGGGGGAGACCCAGTACTTC.

This clonotype was picked up a small number of times. The chain links TRBV12-3 or TRBV12-4 to TRBJ2-5, with 7 bases aligning to TRBD2. The CDR3 is 13 amino acids. With 9 bases clipped from V and 2 bases from J, the junction kept 6 bases outside the gene matches. The CDR3 protein is CASCWGGQETQYF. In DNA form, the CDR3 reads TGTGCCAGTTGTTGGGGGGGTCAAGAGACCCAGTACTTC.

This chain connects TRBV7-2 to TRBJ1-2, with D possibly matching TRBD1 (6 bases). The CDR3 covers 14 residues. V dropped 0 bases and J dropped 7 bases, with 12 bases sitting between them. Germline loops: CDR1 SGHTA, CDR2 FQGNSA. The CDR3 DNA is TGTGCCAGCAGCTTAGCGCCAGGGGCCGTTGGCTACACCTTC. It is translated as CASSLAPGAVGYTF. Filled out from reference TRBV7-2 and TRBJ1-2, the complete variable domain reads GAGVSQSPSNKVTEKGKDVELRCDPISGHTALYWYRQSLGQGLEFLIYFQGNSAPDKSGLPSDRFSAERTGGSVSTLTIQRTQQEDSAVYLCASSLAPGAVGYTFGSGTRLTVV.

This clonotype was counted between two and nine times. This chain links TRBV25-1 with TRBJ2-1, with D possibly called TRBD1 or TRBD2 (6 bases each). The germline gives CDR1 MGHDK, CDR2 SYGVNS. V was trimmed by 3 bases and J by 7 bases, leaving 16 bases between them. The CDR3 consists of 15 residues. The CDR3 region has the DNA TGTGCCAGCAGTGATTGGGACAAGGAGGGGAATGAGCAGTTCTTC. Protein product: CASSDWDKEGNEQFF.

The genes are TRBV7-6 and TRBJ2-3; the match to TRBD2 covers 12 bases. CDR3 size: 17 residues. Trimming took 5 bases from V and 0 from J; bases not matched to a gene: 6. Germline V lookup: CDR1 SGHVS, CDR2 FNYEAQ. The CDR3 region is CASSLTSGSASTDTQYF. The CDR3 bases are TGTGCCAGCAGCCTGACTAGCGGGAGCGCTAGCACAGATACGCAGTATTTT.

This clonotype occurred a few times. The chain's CDR3 is CASSLGSTVDMGGYTF. Here the CDR3 DNA reads TGTGCCAGCAGCTTAGGTTCGACGGTGGACATGGGTGGCTACACCTTC. The rearrangement links TRBV7-2 to TRBJ1-2, with a weak D call TRBD1 (5 bases). The CDR3 spans 16 residues. Trimming stripped 1 base from V and 7 bases from J, with 19 bases between. Per the germline V gene, CDR1 is SGHTA and CDR2 is FQGNSA.

The chain carries TRBV27 and TRBJ2-1; TRBD2 matches 10 bases. Germline V gene lookup returns CDR1 MNHEY and CDR2 SMNVEV (reference sequence). The CDR3 has 15 residues. The V gene end was trimmed by 3 bases and the J gene end by 6 bases; junction bases not matched to a gene: 5. CDR3 sequence reads: CASSLLAGVFNEQFF. Here the CDR3 DNA reads TGTGCCAGCAGTTTGCTAGCGGGAGTATTCAATGAGCAGTTCTTC.

The CDR3 DNA follows: TGTGCCAGCAGTGTCGGTACAGAGACCCAGTACTTC. The encoded protein is CASSVGTETQYF. V and J are TRBV6-1 and TRBJ2-5; unclear D gene. The V end lost 4 bases, the J end lost 4 bases, and 7 bases lay between the germline ends. There are 12 residues in the CDR3. The germline V gene encodes CDR1 MNHNS and CDR2 SASEGT.

This clonotype was detected ten times or more. The V and J genes are TRBV12-3 or TRBV12-4 and TRBJ2-3; 9 bases align to TRBD2. CDR3 length: 16 residues. The ends lost 3 bases at V and 1 base at J; junction bases unmatched: 5. The CDR3 coding sequence is TGTGCCAGCAGTTTCGTAGCGGGAGAACGCACAGATACGCAGTATTTT. Residues: CASSFVAGERTDTQYF.

The chain carries TRBV24-1 and TRBJ2-3; 8 positions match TRBD2. The V and J ends lost 4 bases and 0 bases, in that order; junction bases with no gene match: 8. The CDR3 is 17 amino acids. Per the germline V gene, CDR1 is KGHDR and CDR2 is SFDVKD. CDR3 nucleotides: TGTGCCACCAGTGACTCACGACTAGCGACTAGCACAGATACGCAGTATTTT. This translates into CATSDSRLATSTDTQYF.

This chain's CDR3 is CASSYSNYEQYF. In DNA form, the CDR3 reads TGTGCCAGCAGTTACTCGAACTACGAGCAGTACTTC. This chain uses TRBV6-2 or TRBV6-3 with TRBJ2-7; D uncertain. This CDR3 spans 12 amino acids. V was trimmed by 0 bases and J by 3 bases, leaving 3 bases between them. CDR1 is MNHEY and CDR2 is SVGEGT in the germline V gene.

The rearrangement uses TRBV27 and TRBJ1-4; maybe TRBD1 (6 bases). Trimming removed 6 bases from V and 4 bases from J, with 18 bases in between. Germline V CDR1 and CDR2: MNHEY, SMNVEV (reference sequence). There are 16 residues in the CDR3. CDR3 amino acids: CASSFRGQSSNEKLFF. Here the CDR3 DNA reads TGTGCCAGCAGCTTCCGAGGACAGTCTAGTAATGAAAAACTGTTTTTT.

This clonotype was observed a few times. The chain carries TRBV12-3 or TRBV12-4 and TRBJ2-2; perhaps TRBD2 as D (5 bases). Deletions cut 2 bases from V and 6 bases from J, with 10 bases between. This CDR3 spans 14 amino acids. The CDR3 here is CASSLFEGAGELFF. CDR3 nucleotide sequence: TGTGCCAGCAGTTTATTTGAGGGCGCCGGGGAGCTGTTTTTT.

The chain links TRBV28 to TRBJ1-1; TRBD1 matches at 7 bases. CDR3 length: 15 residues. V was pared by 5 bases and J by 4 bases, with 10 bases of the junction left unmatched. In germline, CDR1 is MDHEN, CDR2 SYDVKM. The CDR3 spells CASSPAGQAATEAFF. In DNA form, the CDR3 reads TGTGCCAGCAGTCCCGCCGGACAGGCCGCCACTGAAGCTTTCTTT.

This clonotype was counted only a few times. The chain carries TRBV4-2 and TRBJ1-5, with a weak D call TRBD1 (6 bases). Germline loops: CDR1 LGHNA, CDR2 YNFKEQ. The CDR3 runs to 19 residues. V was pared by 0 bases and J by 2 bases, with 20 bases between. This CDR3 is CASSQDAVDRYSGNQPQHF. Written as DNA, the CDR3 is TGTGCCAGCAGCCAAGATGCGGTTGACAGGTATTCCGGCAATCAGCCCCAGCATTTT.

This clonotype was observed a few times. The chain uses TRBV20-1 and TRBJ2-1; 7 positions agree with TRBD2. This CDR3 is 12 amino acids long. Germline CDR1 and CDR2: DFQATT and SNEGSKA (reference sequence). Trimming cost V 5 bases and J 9 bases; bases outside gene matches: 7. CDR3 loop: CSAPGGGSEQFF. The CDR3 DNA reads TGCAGTGCTCCGGGGGGAGGGAGTGAGCAGTTCTTC.

V gene TRBV2 combines with J gene TRBJ2-7, with 7 bases fitting TRBD1. Per the germline V gene, CDR1 is SNHLY and CDR2 is FYNNEI. Losses at the gene ends were 6 bases for V and 2 bases for J; bases not matched to a gene: 4. This CDR3 region has 13 residues. CDR3: CASRQTGPYEQYF. The CDR3 nucleotides are TGTGCCAGCAGGCAGACAGGGCCCTACGAGCAGTACTTC.

This clonotype was picked up a small number of times. This rearrangement joins TRBV4-1 to TRBJ2-3; D gene uncertain. Germline V gene sequence: CDR1 MGHRA, CDR2 YSYEKL. The V and J ends lost 1 base and 4 bases respectively, with 12 bases between them. CDR3 length: 15 amino acids. In DNA form, the CDR3 reads TGCGCCAGCAGCCAAGTAAGAGCGACGGCAGATACGCAGTATTTT. It yields the protein CASSQVRATADTQYF.

This chain uses TRBV10-3 with TRBJ2-7, with D perhaps matching TRBD2 (6 bases). The CDR3 has 15 amino acids. Germline V CDR1 and CDR2: ENHRY, SYGVKD. V dropped 0 bases and J dropped 0 bases, with 9 bases sitting between them. CDR3 coding DNA: TGTGCCATCAGTGAGTCGACTAGGAGCTCCTACGAGCAGTACTTC. It specifies CAISESTRSSYEQYF.

This chain links TRBV24-1 with TRBJ2-1; TRBD2 aligns across 11 bases. Per germline, CDR1 KGHDR and CDR2 SFDVKD. V dropped 10 bases and J dropped 2; count of bases not matched to a gene: 3. The CDR3 has 14 amino acids. The CDR3 coding sequence is TGTGCCACGAATAGCGGGGGGGCCTACAATGAGCAGTTCTTC. Its protein is CATNSGGAYNEQFF.

This chain joins TRBV20-1 and TRBJ2-2; 9 bases are shared with TRBD2. The CDR3 loop spans 14 amino acids. The ends lost 5 bases at V and 2 bases at J; junction bases unmatched: 3. Per germline, CDR1 DFQATT and CDR2 SNEGSKA (reference sequence). The CDR3 sequence is CSAYLAGNTGELFF. CDR3 nucleotides: TGCAGTGCTTACCTAGCGGGAAACACCGGGGAGCTGTTTTTT.

DNA of the CDR3: TGCGCCAGCAGCCAGGGCGTAACTGCGCCCTACAATGAGCAGTTCTTC. Its translation is CASSQGVTAPYNEQFF. The gene calls are TRBV4-1 and TRBJ2-1; D is undetermined. The germline CDR1 and CDR2 sequences are MGHRA and YSYEKL. The V gene lost 3 bases and the J gene lost 2 bases, with 14 bases spanning the gap. The CDR3 totals 16 residues.

There are a few counts of this clonotype. The chain has TRBV7-6 and TRBJ2-2; 10 nucleotides line up with TRBD2. With V trimmed by 0 bases and J by 6 bases, 7 bases remained unmatched. The CDR3 contains 17 residues. Germline loops: CDR1 SGHVS, CDR2 FNYEAQ. CDR3 nucleotides: TGTGCCAGCAGCTTAGCCTTCAGCGGGAGGGCCCCCGGGGAGCTGTTTTTT. Residues: CASSLAFSGRAPGELFF.